In this sample, the clone carrying this TCR beta chain turned up many times. The data derive from a study of HIV-infected patients and healthy controls. Study details: Viral load fell to undetectable in about 70% of the 16 patients by the second blood draw.

Roughly three months, about 14 weeks, into antiretroviral therapy, follow-up blood was collected. All unsorted peripheral T cells were captured because whole blood was used without fractionation. Germline assignment: CDR1 SNHLY and CDR2 FYNNEI. The V and J ends lost 5 bases and 2 bases, in that order; junction bases with no gene match: 6. The CDR3 has 15 residues. About 550 ng RNA was reverse transcribed with alpha and beta constant-region primers. Each of the alpha and beta chains got its own library through chain-specific third strand synthesis with indices. MiXCR, applied by TCRdb to the 5' RACE reads, yields one record per CDR3 protein. The sample carries about 18,000 distinct CDR3 sequences, under 9.5% recorded once.

The source material was blood, sampled during antiretroviral therapy. V and J are TRBV2 and TRBJ1-5; 7 bases map to TRBD1. The clonotype comes from an adult with HIV infection. The CDR3 reads CASSFDRVGNQPQHF. As DNA, the CDR3 is TGTGCCAGCAGTTTTGACAGGGTCGGCAATCAGCCCCAGCATTTT.